The clone carrying this TCR beta chain came up once. No antigen is known for it. This sample is drawn from a study of graft-versus-host responses after intestinal transplantation. Broader study findings: Early post-transplant HvG declines were associated with peak circulating GvH clone levels.

This CDR3 region has 13 residues. V gave up 6 bases and J gave up 7 bases; unmatched junction bases: 7. The germline gives CDR1 MNHEY, CDR2 SVGAGI. Data came from immunoSEQ multiplex PCR; TCRdb stores just in-frame clones and leaves some out. The table has almost 70,000 clones, 92% seen once. The chain carries TRBV6-5 and TRBJ2-3, with TRBD2 identical over 7 bases. The input for sequencing was bone marrow, taken approximately 740 days after intestinal transplantation. The sequence came from a human patient who received an intestinal transplant, so some T cells may come from the graft donor. Written as DNA, the CDR3 is TGTGCCAGCAGGCGGACGGGAGGCCATACGCAGTATTTT. Translated, it gives CASRRTGGHTQYF.